These T cell receptor beta chains were read from a single sample in a study of control samples from healthy donors and cancer patients. Sequencing used immunoSEQ multiplex PCR; TCRdb keeps in-frame clones, though not all of them. Among about 110,000 clones, roughly 91% were seen once, and the ten largest hold approximately 16%. The sequenced sample consisted of blood. All receptors derive from a woman aged 45-60 years in good health. Both conserved end residues are part of each CDR3. The order of the fields is V gene, J gene, D gene, clone size, CDR3 DNA, CDR3 protein. D genes are given only for firm matches. Clone size appears in some rows only: once, few, many, or a class for an expanded clone.

TRBV7-7,TRBJ2-3,TRBD2,.,TGTGCCAGCAGCTTATATCCTAGCGGGAACACAGATACGCAGTATTTT,CASSLYPSGNTDTQYF
TRBV6-2/TRBV6-3,TRBJ2-2,.,.,TGTGCCAGCAGTTACGGGACGGACACCGGGGAGCTGTTTTTT,CASSYGTDTGELFF
TRBV9,TRBJ2-1,.,.,TGTGCCAGCAGCGTCGAGAGACTACCAGCGGGCAATGAGCAGTTCTTC,CASSVERLPAGNEQFF
TRBV4-2,TRBJ2-1,TRBD2,.,TGTGCCAGCAGCCAGGACGCCGGGACTAGCGGGCCCATCTCCTACAATGAGCAGTTCTTC,CASSQDAGTSGPISYNEQFF
TRBV5-1,TRBJ2-5,.,.,TGCGCCAGCAGCTTGGAGGCGACACAAGAGACCCAGTACTTC,CASSLEATQETQYF
TRBV30,TRBJ2-1,TRBD2,few,TGTGCCTGGAGCAGCGGGATTCGCCCCAATGAGCAGTTCTTC,CAWSSGIRPNEQFF
TRBV9,TRBJ2-3,.,.,TGTGCCAGCAGCGCTGGGGGGACTCCCCGGACAGATACGCAGTATTTT,CASSAGGTPRTDTQYF
TRBV7-2,TRBJ2-3,.,.,TGTGCCAGCAGCTTAGAAGCCACAGATACGCAGTATTTT,CASSLEATDTQYF
TRBV2,TRBJ2-2,TRBD2,medium-sized,TGTGCCAGCAGTCAGGGACTACCTTGGGCCGGGGAGCTGTTTTTT,CASSQGLPWAGELFF
TRBV15,TRBJ2-7,TRBD1,.,TGTGCCACCAGCAGAGATAGAGTACAGGGGGCCTCCTACGAGCAGTACTTC,CATSRDRVQGASYEQYF
TRBV11-1,TRBJ1-2,.,.,TGTGCCAGCAGTCATACCCGGGGGCAAAGTAGTGGCTACACCTTC,CASSHTRGQSSGYTF
TRBV27,TRBJ2-1,.,.,TGTGCCAGCAGTCTGATCGGGAGCTACAATGAGCAGTTCTTC,CASSLIGSYNEQFF
TRBV2,TRBJ1-2,TRBD1,.,TGTGCCAGCACTAGTGGGACAGGGTGGGGCTACACCTTC,CASTSGTGWGYTF
TRBV12-3/TRBV12-4,TRBJ2-2,.,.,TGTGCCAGCATCGTGAACACCGGGGAGCTGTTTTTT,CASIVNTGELFF
TRBV4-1,TRBJ2-7,TRBD1,.,TGCGCCAGCAGCCAAGTCGGGACAGGTCACTACGAGCAGTACTTC,CASSQVGTGHYEQYF
TRBV6-6,TRBJ2-3,.,once,TGTGCCAGCAGGTACACAGATACGCAGTATTTT,CASRYTDTQYF
TRBV29-1,TRBJ1-1,.,once,TGCAGCGTTGAACCCCAGTCCACTGAAGCTTTCTTT,CSVEPQSTEAFF
TRBV3-1/TRBV3-2,TRBJ1-3,.,few,TGTGCCAGCAGCCCCTCCGGTGGAAACACCATATATTTT,CASSPSGGNTIYF
TRBV10-3,TRBJ1-1,TRBD1,.,TGTGCCAACCGAGGGGGCACTGAAAGCACTGAAGCTTTCTTT,CANRGGTESTEAFF
TRBV6-5,TRBJ2-5,TRBD1,.,TGTGCCAGCAGTTACTCAGGGACAGCGCAGGGGACCCAGTACTTC,CASSYSGTAQGTQYF
TRBV5-1,TRBJ2-3,TRBD2,.,TGCGCCAGCAGCTTGGACCAGCGGGGCTACGGGGATACGCAGTATTTT,CASSLDQRGYGDTQYF
TRBV6-1,TRBJ2-5,.,.,TGTGCCAGCAGTGACCCCCCGGGGACCCAGTACTTC,CASSDPPGTQYF
TRBV29-1,TRBJ1-1,.,.,TGCAGCGTTGGGCGGGCCCCGAACACTGAAGCTTTCTTT,CSVGRAPNTEAFF
TRBV14,TRBJ2-3,.,.,TGTGCCAGCAGCCAAGTGTGGTGGGGAGATACGCAGTATTTT,CASSQVWWGDTQYF
TRBV24-1,TRBJ2-1,.,.,TGTGCCACCAGTTTGAGGGACCCTACCAATGAGCAGTTCTTC,CATSLRDPTNEQFF
TRBV27,TRBJ2-1,TRBD1,few,TGTGCCAGCAAGCTATCCGGGACAGGGGCCAATGAGCAGTTCTTC,CASKLSGTGANEQFF
TRBV18,TRBJ1-1,TRBD1,.,TGTGCCAGCTCACCAACTTCGACAGGGGGCTTGGCCACTGAAGCTTTCTTT,CASSPTSTGGLATEAFF
TRBV5-4,TRBJ2-4,.,.,TGTGCCAGCAGCCCGGAGAGTGGAAACATTCAGTACTTC,CASSPESGNIQYF
TRBV7-9,TRBJ2-3,.,.,TGTGCCAGCAGCTTAGAAGGCTCCCTTACGCAGTATTTT,CASSLEGSLTQYF
TRBV6-4,TRBJ2-1,TRBD2,.,TGTGCCAGCAGTACTCTAGCGGGGGGTATTAATGAGCAGTTCTTC,CASSTLAGGINEQFF
TRBV11-3,TRBJ2-1,TRBD2,.,TGTGCCAGCAGCTCGGGGACTAGCGGACTTATCTACAATGAGCAGTTCTTC,CASSSGTSGLIYNEQFF
TRBV27,TRBJ1-2,TRBD1,.,TGTGCCAGCAGTTTATCGATCGGGACAGGAGCTAACTATGGCTACACCTTC,CASSLSIGTGANYGYTF
TRBV13,TRBJ2-5,.,.,TGTGCCAGCAGCTTAAGACAAGAGACCCAGTACTTC,CASSLRQETQYF
TRBV5-6,TRBJ2-1,TRBD2,.,TGTGCCAGCAGCTTGGTTGCTAGCGGGAGGGGTCAGTACAATGAGCAGTTCTTC,CASSLVASGRGQYNEQFF
TRBV11-3,TRBJ2-3,TRBD1,.,TGTGCCAGCAGCCTTCAGGGACAGGTCGGAGATACGCAGTATTTT,CASSLQGQVGDTQYF
TRBV5-6,TRBJ2-2,.,.,TGTGCCAGCAGCTTTTTTGGAACCGGGGAGCTGTTTTTT,CASSFFGTGELFF
TRBV19,TRBJ1-2,TRBD1,.,TGTGCCAGTAGTATAGTTCCCGGACAGGGAGATGGCTACACCTTC,CASSIVPGQGDGYTF
TRBV6-5,TRBJ1-6,.,.,TGTGCCAGCAATCCGCGGAGTAATTCACCCCTCCACTTT,CASNPRSNSPLHF
TRBV9,TRBJ2-1,.,.,TGTGCCAGCAGCCCCGCCGGGGTTCCCTACAATGAGCAGTTCTTC,CASSPAGVPYNEQFF
TRBV18,TRBJ2-3,.,.,TGTGCCAGCAGGGAGATCTCTACAGATACGCAGTATTTT,CASREISTDTQYF
TRBV24-1,TRBJ1-1,.,.,TGTGCCACCAGTGAGGGGGAGGGTGGTGAAGCTTTCTTT,CATSEGEGGEAFF
TRBV5-1,TRBJ2-3,TRBD2,.,TGCGCCAGCAGCTTCGCTGGGGGGGGGACAGATACGCAGTATTTT,CASSFAGGGTDTQYF
TRBV19,TRBJ1-5,.,.,TGTGCCAGTAAAATCTGGGATTTCAGTCAGCCCCAGCATTTT,CASKIWDFSQPQHF
TRBV24-1,TRBJ2-3,.,once,TGTGCCACCAGCGAGACTCACCACACAGATACGCAGTATTTT,CATSETHHTDTQYF
TRBV12-5,TRBJ2-1,.,.,TGTGCTAGTGGTTCCCGAGGGCCCGACAATGAGCAGTTCTTC,CASGSRGPDNEQFF
TRBV2,TRBJ2-7,.,.,TGTGCCAGCAGTGAACTGGGGGGGCAGTACTTC,CASSELGGQYF
TRBV7-6,TRBJ1-3,.,.,TGTGCCAGCAGCTTGGAAAACGGGGGGTTTTCGGGAAACACCATATATTTT,CASSLENGGFSGNTIYF
TRBV9,TRBJ1-1,TRBD1,.,TGTGCCAGCAGCCAGGGTACAGGGGCTCTTGACGCTTTCTTT,CASSQGTGALDAFF
TRBV30,TRBJ2-7,TRBD2,.,TGTGCCTGGGACACAGCGGGGGTAGTTGGAGAGCAGTACTTC,CAWDTAGVVGEQYF
TRBV4-1,TRBJ1-6,.,few,TGCGCCAGCAGCCAAGATCCCCTCCTTACCTCGCCGGTGTCAGCCCTCCACTTT,CASSQDPLLTSPVSALHF
TRBV3-1/TRBV3-2,TRBJ1-1,TRBD1,few,TGTGCCAGCAGCGCCGCTGACAGGGTGTGGACTGAAGCTTTCTTT,CASSAADRVWTEAFF
TRBV10-2,TRBJ2-3,TRBD2,.,TGCGCCAGCAGTGCTGCTAGCGGGGGGGCCTATACGCAGTATTTT,CASSAASGGAYTQYF
TRBV15,TRBJ1-2,.,.,TGTGCCACCAGCAGAGATAAGGGGCTCAGTCATGGCTACACCTTC,CATSRDKGLSHGYTF
TRBV24-1,TRBJ2-5,TRBD1,.,TGTGCCACCAGTGATTTCGCCCGGACAGGTCAAGAGACCCAGTACTTC,CATSDFARTGQETQYF
TRBV7-2,TRBJ2-1,.,.,TGTGCCAGCAGCTATGACTCTTCCTACAATGAGCAGTTCTTC,CASSYDSSYNEQFF
TRBV5-1,TRBJ2-3,.,.,TGCGCCAGCACCACACAGGGTGTCGGCACAGATACGCAGTATTTT,CASTTQGVGTDTQYF
TRBV30,TRBJ1-5,TRBD1,.,TGTGCCTGGAACAGGGGGCAGGGGCAGCCCCAGCATTTT,CAWNRGQGQPQHF
TRBV30,TRBJ1-2,.,.,TGTGCCTGGAGTGAAGATTCTATGTCTGGCTACACCTTC,CAWSEDSMSGYTF
TRBV7-9,TRBJ2-1,.,.,TGTGCCAGCAGCTTAGTGGCTCGGGCAGTCCCTCACAATGAGCAGTTCTTC,CASSLVARAVPHNEQFF